Listed below are T cell receptor beta chains from one sample, sequenced in a study of blood T cell repertoires in COVID-19. Sequencing used immunoSEQ multiplex PCR; TCRdb keeps in-frame clones, though not all of them. The table has over 85,000 clones, roughly four fifths seen once; the top ten hold 9.9%. The sequenced sample was peripheral blood. All receptors come from a man aged 40-49 years with active or convalescent COVID-19. CDR3s include the opening cysteine and the closing phenylalanine or tryptophan. D genes are given only for firm matches. Clone size, where shown, is once, few, many, or a class for clones that have expanded.

V gene	clone size	D gene	J gene	CDR3 DNA	CDR3 protein
TRBV24-1	.	.	TRBJ1-2	TGTGCCGCCAAACAACAACCTACAGGGCGCTATGGCTACACCTTC	CAAKQQPTGRYGYTF
TRBV19	.	.	TRBJ1-5	TGTGCCAGTAGTATAGCTCGTAACCGGCAGCCCCAGCATTTT	CASSIARNRQPQHF
TRBV18	.	TRBD1	TRBJ1-2	TGTGCCAGCTCGCTGAACAGGGGGCCGAACTATGGCTACACCTTC	CASSLNRGPNYGYTF
TRBV7-2	.	TRBD1	TRBJ1-5	TGTGCCAGCAGCCAGACGGGGACAGTCCCCAATCAGCCCCAGCATTTT	CASSQTGTVPNQPQHF
TRBV7-2	.	TRBD2	TRBJ2-3	TGTGCCAGCACTTACCTAGCGGGCCCAGATACGCAGTATTTT	CASTYLAGPDTQYF
TRBV19	.	TRBD2	TRBJ2-1	TGTGCCAGTAGTCCGAGAGGTAGCGGGGGGGCCGTGAATGAGCAGTTCTTC	CASSPRGSGGAVNEQFF
TRBV5-1	.	TRBD2	TRBJ2-1	TGCGCCAGCAGCGGGGGACTAGCGGCATACAATGAGCAGTTCTTC	CASSGGLAAYNEQFF
TRBV3-1/TRBV3-2	few	.	TRBJ1-4	TGTGCCAGCAGCCAAGCCTCCCCCTCGGAAAAACTGTTTTTT	CASSQASPSEKLFF
TRBV5-4	.	.	TRBJ2-1	TGTGCCAGCAGCCCGCGGGACAATGAGCAGTTCTTC	CASSPRDNEQFF
TRBV6-5	.	.	TRBJ1-3	TGTGCCAGCAGTTACGCGGACGGGGGAGTCACCATATATTTT	CASSYADGGVTIYF
TRBV24-1	.	.	TRBJ2-3	TGTGCCACCAGTGAAAACCGGGACTCCGGCACAGATACGCAGTATTTT	CATSENRDSGTDTQYF
TRBV19	.	.	TRBJ1-3	TGTGCCAGCTCGTGGGCAGCTGGAAACACCATATATTTT	CASSWAAGNTIYF
TRBV18	.	.	TRBJ2-5	TGTGCCAGCTCACCAAACCCGACTCAAGAGACCCAGTACTTC	CASSPNPTQETQYF
TRBV10-3	few	.	TRBJ1-4	TGTGCCACTGGGGGGAAAACTAATGAAAAACTGTTTTTT	CATGGKTNEKLFF
TRBV5-4	.	TRBD1	TRBJ2-5	TGTGCCAGCAGCCGGGACAGGGGCCAAGAGACCCAGTACTTC	CASSRDRGQETQYF
TRBV6-6	.	.	TRBJ1-1	TGTGCCAGCAGTTACTGGAGAGAAAACACTGAAGCTTTCTTT	CASSYWRENTEAFF
TRBV27	.	.	TRBJ1-1	TGTGCCAGCAACAAATCCGGGGGGAACACTGAAGCTTTCTTT	CASNKSGGNTEAFF
TRBV18	once	TRBD2	TRBJ2-3	TGTGCCAGCTCGCGGGGACTAGCGGACACAGATACGCAGTATTTT	CASSRGLADTDTQYF
TRBV6-2/TRBV6-3	.	.	TRBJ2-5	TGTGCCAGCAGTCCCCGGGGACACGAGGAGACCCAGTACTTC	CASSPRGHEETQYF
TRBV5-1	.	.	TRBJ2-3	TGCGCCAGCAGCCCCCGGGATACCATCACAGATACGCAGTATTTT	CASSPRDTITDTQYF
TRBV7-9	few	TRBD1	TRBJ2-5	TGTGCCAGCAGCCGTCCTACAGGGGTGGGGGAGACCCAGTACTTC	CASSRPTGVGETQYF
TRBV6-4	.	TRBD2	TRBJ2-1	TGTGCCAGCAGTGAGTGGAGCGGGGGGGGAAAGCAGTTCTTC	CASSEWSGGGKQFF
TRBV14	.	.	TRBJ2-1	TGTGCCAGCAGCCAAGTCAACCGGGGAGGTCCTGAGCAGTTCTTC	CASSQVNRGGPEQFF
TRBV4-1	.	TRBD2	TRBJ2-7	TGCGCCAGCAGCCAAGGGGGGAGCGGGGTCGCCTACGAGCAGTACTTC	CASSQGGSGVAYEQYF
TRBV5-1	.	TRBD1	TRBJ2-7	TGCGCCAGCAGCTACCCGACAGGGGGTAGCTACGAGCAGTACTTC	CASSYPTGGSYEQYF
TRBV27	.	TRBD1	TRBJ1-4	TGTGCCAGCGCTATCCCGGGACAGGTTGGTGAAAAACTGTTTTTT	CASAIPGQVGEKLFF
TRBV7-9	many	TRBD1	TRBJ1-4	TGTGCCAGCAGCTCGCCCCGACAGGGGATTGAAAAACTGTTTTTT	CASSSPRQGIEKLFF
TRBV19	.	TRBD1	TRBJ2-2	TGTGCCAGTAGTGAGACAGGGGTGAAAACCGGGGAGCTGTTTTTT	CASSETGVKTGELFF
TRBV12-3/TRBV12-4	.	TRBD2	TRBJ2-1	TGTGCCAGCAGTGGGACTAGTCGTAATGAGCAGTTCTTC	CASSGTSRNEQFF
TRBV27	.	.	TRBJ2-7	TGTACCCCAGGGAAGGGGTACGAGCAGTACTTC	CTPGKGYEQYF
TRBV29-1	.	.	TRBJ2-7	TGCAGCGTTAGGACAGCCTCCTCCTACGAGCAGTACTTC	CSVRTASSYEQYF
TRBV13	.	.	TRBJ1-6	TGTGCCAGCAGCTTACCGGGACTTGATAATTCACCCCTCCACTTT	CASSLPGLDNSPLHF
TRBV28	.	TRBD2	TRBJ2-5	TGTGCCAGCAGTCGGCCTAGCGGGGGGACCCAAGAGACCCAGTACTTC	CASSRPSGGTQETQYF
TRBV2	.	TRBD1	TRBJ1-2	TGTGCCAGCGGTGGGGTAGGGACAGGGAGTAGGTTCGGCTATGGCTACACCTTC	CASGGVGTGSRFGYGYTF
TRBV6-6	.	TRBD1	TRBJ1-5	TGTGCCAGCAGTCTGACAGGGTCGCCCAATAGCAATCAGCCCCAGCATTTT	CASSLTGSPNSNQPQHF